The subject of this entry is one T cell receptor beta chain. Its specificity is unknown. The sample is drawn from a study of cytomegalovirus exposure and HLA in healthy donors. PCR was performed using 60 Vbeta and 13 Jbeta primers. Libraries were prepared by immunoSEQ multiplex PCR; TCRdb keeps only in-frame clonotypes and omits some of them. Among 160,000 or so clones listed, over 70% were seen once. The V end was cut by 4 bases, the J end by 4 bases, with 19 bases between. Germline lookup yields CDR1 MGHRA and CDR2 YSYEKL. The CDR3 has 16 residues. Overall study findings and caveats: Most TCR sequences proved rare, with some public TCRs found in many donors. Across donors, presence/absence analyses took sequencing depth to be roughly uniform.

The sequencing input was PBMCs. This sequence was found in a woman in her thirties or forties in good health and CMV-seropositive. This rearrangement joins TRBV4-1 to TRBJ1-1, with unresolved D. CDR3 coding DNA: TGCGCCAGCAGCCCGGCGGGGTCAGATGGTGGCACTGAAGCTTTCTTT. Its protein is CASSPAGSDGGTEAFF.